Listed here are 6 T cell receptor beta chains from one sample, sequenced in a study of response to subunit inactivated influenza vaccine. MiXCR, run by TCRdb on the RT-PCR reads, gives a single entry per CDR3 protein. Found here are over 400,000 distinct CDR3 sequences, approximately 11% of them singletons; the top ten hold about an eighth. Sequences were derived from PBMCs from blood, sampled more than 35 days after vaccination. The source is a man aged 50 to 60 who received an inactivated influenza vaccine.

The genes are TRBV13 and TRBJ2-7; 7 bases align to TRBD2. V was clipped by 5 bases and J by 7 bases; unmatched bases: 8. The CDR3 is 13 amino acids. Per germline, CDR1 PRHDT and CDR2 FYEKMQ (reference sequence). The CDR3 loop is CASSQRGVREQYF. The DNA for the CDR3 is TGTGCCAGCAGCCAGCGGGGAGTCCGGGAGCAGTACTTC.

This clonotype was counted between two and nine times. The chain has TRBV5-4 and TRBJ2-7; D gene uncertain. The V end was cut by 0 bases, the J end by 1 base, with 14 bases between. The CDR3 covers 16 residues. CDR1 SGHNT and CDR2 YYREEE come from the germline V gene (reference sequence). CDR3 protein: CASSLGGPQRSYEQYF. DNA for the CDR3: TGTGCCAGCAGCTTGGGGGGTCCCCAAAGGTCCTACGAGCAGTACTTC. The complete variable domain, with remaining parts taken from reference TRBV5-4 and TRBJ2-7, reads ETGVTQSPTHLIKTRGQQVTLRCSSQSGHNTVSWYQQALGQGPQFIFQYYREEENGRGNFPPRFSGLQFPNYSSELNVNALELDDSALYLCASSLGGPQRSYEQYFGPGTRLTVT.

V usage is TRBV28 and J usage is TRBJ1-1; TRBD1 might be the D (5 bases). This CDR3 spans 15 amino acids. Trimming stripped 6 bases from V and 5 bases from J, with 19 bases between. Germline CDR1 MDHEN, CDR2 SYDVKM. CDR3 sequence: CASRPDWDQGTEAFF. CDR3 coding DNA: TGTGCCAGCAGGCCCGACTGGGACCAGGGTACTGAAGCTTTCTTT. Full variable domain (rest looked up from reference TRBV28 and TRBJ1-1): DVKVTQSSRYLVKRTGEKVFLECVQDMDHENMFWYRQDPGLGLRLIYFSYDVKMKEKGDIPEGYSVSREKKERFSLILESASTNQTSMYLCASRPDWDQGTEAFFGQGTRLTVV.

This clonotype was counted many times. This chain joins TRBV6-2 or TRBV6-3 and TRBJ1-1; D is possibly TRBD1 (5 bases). Trimming removed 0 bases at V and 7 bases at J, with 6 bases between. CDR3 size: 12 residues. Germline assignment: CDR1 MNHEY and CDR2 SVGEGT. The CDR3 sequence: CASSYSGGEAFF. The CDR3 DNA reads as TGTGCCAGCAGTTACTCGGGGGGTGAAGCTTTCTTT.

At least ten counts were recorded for this clonotype. CDR3 loop: CASSLTGPLGTEAFF. CDR3 sequence (DNA): TGTGCCAGCAGCTTAACAGGGCCCTTGGGGACTGAAGCTTTCTTT. This chain links TRBV7-8 with TRBJ1-1; possible D gene TRBD1, 6 bases. CDR1 is SGHVS, CDR2 FQNEAQ, per germline. The CDR3 spans 15 residues. The V end lost 2 bases, the J end lost 5 bases, and 15 bases lay between the germline ends. Complete variable domain (other parts from reference TRBV7-8 and TRBJ1-1): GAGVSQSPRYKVAKRGQDVALRCDPISGHVSLFWYQQALGQGPEFLTYFQNEAQLDKSGLPSDRFFAERPEGSVSTLKIQRTQQEDSAVYLCASSLTGPLGTEAFFGQGTRLTVV.

The table lists this clonotype with many counts. The chain links TRBV11-2 to TRBJ2-7; 9 bases line up with TRBD2. Trimming at V came to 0 bases and at J to 8 bases, leaving 8 bases not matched to a gene. CDR1 is SGHAT, CDR2 FQNNGV, per germline. The CDR3 sequence is 15 residues long. Here the CDR3 DNA reads TGTGCCAGCAGCTTAGAGATGACGCGGGGGGGCAAGCAGTACTTC. Its protein product is CASSLEMTRGGKQYF. Based on the CDR3 plus reference TRBV11-2 and TRBJ2-7, the full variable domain is EAGVAQSPRYKIIEKRQSVAFWCNPISGHATLYWYQQILGQGPKLLIQFQNNGVVDDSQLPKDRFSAERLKGVDSTLKIQPAKLEDSAVYLCASSLEMTRGGKQYFGPGTRLTVT.